The clone carrying this T cell receptor beta chain appeared many times. Its antigen is as yet unknown. TCRdb redid the calling of the 5' RACE reads with MiXCR, one entry per CDR3 protein. The profile shows under 60,000 distinct CDR3 sequences, around 10% of them singletons. With 1 base removed from V and 5 bases from J, the gap between germline ends came to 8 bases. The CDR3 runs to 13 residues. The germline V gene has CDR1 SEHNR and CDR2 FQNEAQ (reference sequence). The data were obtained in a study of early T cells in non-severe SARS-CoV-2 infection. Regarding the study as a whole: In VDJdb matching, anti-spike CD8 responses were favored while private and CD4 specificities went missing.

Sequencing was performed on whole blood, taken at baseline. The chain is built from TRBV7-9 and TRBJ1-1; possibly TRBD1 for D (5 bases). This sequence was found in an adult who was a healthcare worker with PCR-confirmed SARS-CoV-2 infection or an uninfected control (not recorded which). CDR3 DNA sequence: TGTGCCAGCAGCTTAGGGGGGAGGACTGAAGCTTTCTTT. The encoded protein is CASSLGGRTEAFF.